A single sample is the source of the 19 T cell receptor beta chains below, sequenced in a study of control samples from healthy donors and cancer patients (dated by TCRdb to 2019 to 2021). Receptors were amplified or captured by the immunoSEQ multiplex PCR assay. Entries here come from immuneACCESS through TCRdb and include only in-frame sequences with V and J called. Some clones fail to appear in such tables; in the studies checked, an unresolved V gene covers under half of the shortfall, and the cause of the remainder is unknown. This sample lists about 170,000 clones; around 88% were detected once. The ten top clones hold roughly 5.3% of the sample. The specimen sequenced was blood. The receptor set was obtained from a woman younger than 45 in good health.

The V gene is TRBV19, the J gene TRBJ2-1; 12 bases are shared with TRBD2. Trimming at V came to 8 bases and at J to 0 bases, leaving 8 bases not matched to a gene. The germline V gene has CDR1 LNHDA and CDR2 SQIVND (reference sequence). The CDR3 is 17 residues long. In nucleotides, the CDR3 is TGTGCCAGTTCCGGGACTAGCGGGTTGTACTCCTACAATGAGCAGTTCTTC. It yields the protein CASSGTSGLYSYNEQFF.

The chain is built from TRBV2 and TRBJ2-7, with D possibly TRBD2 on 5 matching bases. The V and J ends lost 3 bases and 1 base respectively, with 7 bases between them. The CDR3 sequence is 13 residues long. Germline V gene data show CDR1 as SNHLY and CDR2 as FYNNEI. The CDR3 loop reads CASSEGVSYEQYF. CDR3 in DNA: TGTGCCAGCAGTGAGGGAGTTTCCTACGAGCAGTACTTC. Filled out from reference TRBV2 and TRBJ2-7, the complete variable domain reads EPEVTQTPSHQVTQMGQEVILRCVPISNHLYFYWYRQILGQKVEFLVSFYNNEISEKSEIFDDQFSVERPDGSNFTLKIRSTKLEDSAMYFCASSEGVSYEQYFGPGTRLTVT.

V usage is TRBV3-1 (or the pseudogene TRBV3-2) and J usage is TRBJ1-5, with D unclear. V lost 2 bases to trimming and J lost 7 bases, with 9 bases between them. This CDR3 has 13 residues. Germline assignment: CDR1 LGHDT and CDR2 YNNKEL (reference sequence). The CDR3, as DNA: TGTGCCAGCAGCCAAAAAGAATGGCAGCCCCAGCATTTT. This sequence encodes CASSQKEWQPQHF.

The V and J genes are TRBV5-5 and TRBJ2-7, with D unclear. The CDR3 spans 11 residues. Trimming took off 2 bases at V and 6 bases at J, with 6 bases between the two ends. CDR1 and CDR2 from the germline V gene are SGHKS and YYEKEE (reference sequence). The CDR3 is CASSFLSEQYV. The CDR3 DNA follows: TGTGCCAGCAGCTTTTTGTCCGAGCAGTACGTC.

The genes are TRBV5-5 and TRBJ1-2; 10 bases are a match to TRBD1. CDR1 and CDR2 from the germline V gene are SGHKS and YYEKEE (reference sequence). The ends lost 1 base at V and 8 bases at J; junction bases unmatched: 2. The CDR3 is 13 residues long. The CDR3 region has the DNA TGTGCCAGCAGCTTGCGGACAGGGGGAGGCTACACCTTC. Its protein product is CASSLRTGGGYTF.

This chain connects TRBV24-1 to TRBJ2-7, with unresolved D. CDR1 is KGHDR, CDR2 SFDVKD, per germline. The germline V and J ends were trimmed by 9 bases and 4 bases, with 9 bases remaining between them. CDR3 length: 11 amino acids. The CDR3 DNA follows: TGTGCCACCGACCGCCGGTACGAGCAGTACGTC. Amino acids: CATDRRYEQYV.

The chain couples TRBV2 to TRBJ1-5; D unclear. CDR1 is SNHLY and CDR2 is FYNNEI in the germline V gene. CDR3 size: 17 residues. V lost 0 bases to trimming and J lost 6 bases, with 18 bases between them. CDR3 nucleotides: TGTGCCAGCAGTGAAGCGCGGATAGGGCTGAAGAGTCAGCCCCAGCATTTT. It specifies CASSEARIGLKSQPQHF. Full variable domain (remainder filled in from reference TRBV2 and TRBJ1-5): EPEVTQTPSHQVTQMGQEVILRCVPISNHLYFYWYRQILGQKVEFLVSFYNNEISEKSEIFDDQFSVERPDGSNFTLKIRSTKLEDSAMYFCASSEARIGLKSQPQHFGDGTRLSIL.

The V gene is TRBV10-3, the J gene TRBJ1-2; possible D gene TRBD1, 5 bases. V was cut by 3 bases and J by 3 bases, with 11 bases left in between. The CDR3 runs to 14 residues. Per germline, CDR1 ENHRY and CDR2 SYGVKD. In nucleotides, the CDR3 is TGTGCCATCAGTGACAGGGATGGGTACTATGGCTACACCTTC. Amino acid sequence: CAISDRDGYYGYTF.

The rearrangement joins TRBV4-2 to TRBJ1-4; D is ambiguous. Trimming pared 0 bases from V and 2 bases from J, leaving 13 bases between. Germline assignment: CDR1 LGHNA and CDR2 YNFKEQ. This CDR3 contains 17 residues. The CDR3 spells CASSQEGGPGTNEKLFF. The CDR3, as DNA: TGTGCCAGCAGCCAAGAGGGCGGGCCGGGTACTAATGAAAAACTGTTTTTT.

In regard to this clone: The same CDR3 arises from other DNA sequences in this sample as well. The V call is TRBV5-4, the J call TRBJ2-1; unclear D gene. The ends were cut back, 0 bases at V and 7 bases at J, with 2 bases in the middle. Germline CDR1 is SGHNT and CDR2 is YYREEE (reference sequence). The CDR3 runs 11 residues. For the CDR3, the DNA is TGTGCCAGCAGCTTGGGAAATGAGCAGTTCTTC. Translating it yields CASSLGNEQFF.

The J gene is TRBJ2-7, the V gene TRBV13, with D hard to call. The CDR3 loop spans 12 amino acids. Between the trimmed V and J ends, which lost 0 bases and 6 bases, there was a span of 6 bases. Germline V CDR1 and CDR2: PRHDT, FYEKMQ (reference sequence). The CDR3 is CASSLGGPEQYF. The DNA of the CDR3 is TGTGCCAGCAGCTTAGGGGGTCCCGAGCAGTACTTC. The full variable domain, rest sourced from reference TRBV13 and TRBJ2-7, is AAGVIQSPRHLIKEKRETATLKCYPIPRHDTVYWYQQGPGQDPQFLISFYEKMQSDKGSIPDRFSAQQFSDYHSELNMSSLELGDSALYFCASSLGGPEQYFGPGTRLTVT.

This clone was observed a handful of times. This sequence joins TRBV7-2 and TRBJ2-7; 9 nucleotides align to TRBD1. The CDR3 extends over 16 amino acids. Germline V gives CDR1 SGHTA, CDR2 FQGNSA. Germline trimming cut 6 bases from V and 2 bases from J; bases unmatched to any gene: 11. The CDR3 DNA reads TGTGCCAGCAGTTCTCCCGGGACAGGGCATACCTACGAGCAGTACTTC. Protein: CASSSPGTGHTYEQYF.

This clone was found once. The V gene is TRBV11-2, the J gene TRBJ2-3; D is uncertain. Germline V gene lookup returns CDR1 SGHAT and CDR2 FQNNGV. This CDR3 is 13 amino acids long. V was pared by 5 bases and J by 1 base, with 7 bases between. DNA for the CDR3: TGTGCCAGCAGCGCCCCAGGCACAGATACGCAGTATTTT. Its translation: CASSAPGTDTQYF.

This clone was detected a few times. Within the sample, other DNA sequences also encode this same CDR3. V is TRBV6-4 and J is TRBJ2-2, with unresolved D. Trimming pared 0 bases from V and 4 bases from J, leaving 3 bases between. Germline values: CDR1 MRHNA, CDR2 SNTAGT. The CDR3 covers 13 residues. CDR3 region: CASSDSSTGELFF. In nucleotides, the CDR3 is TGTGCCAGCAGTGACTCTAGCACCGGGGAGCTGTTTTTT.

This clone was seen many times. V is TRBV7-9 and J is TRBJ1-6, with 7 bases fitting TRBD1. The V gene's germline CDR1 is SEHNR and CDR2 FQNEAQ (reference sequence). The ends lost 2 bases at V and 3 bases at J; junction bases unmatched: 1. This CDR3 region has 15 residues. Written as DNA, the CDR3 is TGTGCCAGCAGCTTATCAGGGGGCTATAATTCACCCCTCCACTTT. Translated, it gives CASSLSGGYNSPLHF.

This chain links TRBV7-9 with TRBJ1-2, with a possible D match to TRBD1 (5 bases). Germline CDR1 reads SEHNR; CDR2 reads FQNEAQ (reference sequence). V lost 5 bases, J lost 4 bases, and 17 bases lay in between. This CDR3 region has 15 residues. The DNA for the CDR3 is TGTGCCAGCAGCAGTGGGCGGGGGGATCCCTATGGCTACACCTTC. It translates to CASSSGRGDPYGYTF. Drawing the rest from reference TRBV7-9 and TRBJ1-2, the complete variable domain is DTGVSQNPRHKITKRGQNVTFRCDPISEHNRLYWYRQTLGQGPEFLTYFQNEAQLEKSRLLSDRFSAERPKGSFSTLEIQRTEQGDSAMYLCASSSGRGDPYGYTFGSGTRLTVV.

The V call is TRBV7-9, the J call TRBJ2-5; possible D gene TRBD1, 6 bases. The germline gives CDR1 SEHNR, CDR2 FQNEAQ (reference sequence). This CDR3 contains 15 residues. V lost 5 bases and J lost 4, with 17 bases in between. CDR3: CASSTTGLTGETQYF. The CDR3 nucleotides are TGTGCCAGCAGCACAACAGGGTTGACGGGAGAGACCCAGTACTTC.

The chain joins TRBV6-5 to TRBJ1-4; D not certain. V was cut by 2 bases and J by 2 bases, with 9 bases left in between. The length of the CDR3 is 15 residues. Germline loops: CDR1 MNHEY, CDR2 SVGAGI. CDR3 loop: CASSYRWATNEKLFF. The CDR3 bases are TGTGCCAGCAGTTACCGTTGGGCTACTAATGAAAAACTGTTTTTT.

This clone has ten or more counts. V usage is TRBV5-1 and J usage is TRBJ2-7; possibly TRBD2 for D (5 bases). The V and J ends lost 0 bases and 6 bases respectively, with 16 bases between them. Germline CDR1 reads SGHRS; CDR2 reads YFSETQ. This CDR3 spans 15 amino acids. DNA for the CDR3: TGCGCCAGCAGCTTGGGGTTCGGGCAGGCGGGCGAGCAGTACGTC. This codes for CASSLGFGQAGEQYV.